A selection of T cell receptor beta chains follows, all from one sample in a study of T cell responses to AZD1222 COVID-19 vaccine. Produced via immunoSEQ multiplex PCR; TCRdb's table is partial and in-frame only. The table lists 100,000 or so clones, approximately 89% of them singletons, with roughly 4.5% in the top ten. This material consisted of peripheral blood, taken on day 0 of AZD1222 vaccination. These TCRs come from an adult in good health. The conserved cysteine and the conserved F or W are not part of the CDR3 here. A D gene is named only where the DNA matches it firmly.

v_gene | d_gene | CDR3aa
TRBV5-1 | TRBD1 | ASSAGQRDYGYT
TRBV27 | . | ASSPSGAGTPVTQY
TRBV5-4 | TRBD1 | ASSLGTGRDTQY
TRBV5-5 | TRBD1 | ASSLQTGQGAIRAF
TRBV14 | . | ASSGGWGTDTQY
TRBV30 | . | AWSVRGLREPQH
TRBV4-3 | . | ASSQDLVSGYT
TRBV4-1 | . | ASSLPNPTTEAF
TRBV15 | TRBD2 | ATKTLGLAGGETQY
TRBV4-3 | . | ASSQELWEAAGELF
TRBV6-1 | . | ASREGQNYQPQH
TRBV7-3 | TRBD1 | ASSLIGTGLSYEQY
TRBV6-5 | TRBD1 | ASSSTGTGVYEQY